The following is a T cell receptor beta chain sequence with its context. Its target is not known. The sample belongs to a study of cytomegalovirus exposure and HLA in healthy donors. Study-level points and caveats: Several V segments, TRBV6-2 and TRBV6-3 among them, could not be told apart and were dropped.

The PCR contained 60 Vbeta and 13 Jbeta primers. Assay used: immunoSEQ multiplex PCR; TCRdb lists only in-frame clones, some missing. The top ten clones hold 6.3% of a sample with under 200,000 clones, 80% of them seen once. J gave up 10 bases and V 3 bases, and 5 bases lay outside the gene matches. Germline lookup yields CDR1 SEHNR and CDR2 FQNEAQ (reference sequence). There are 15 residues in the CDR3. Sequenced material: PBMCs. The chain is built from TRBV7-9 and TRBJ2-1; 14 bases line up with TRBD2. The TCR sequence derives from a male donor in good health and CMV-seropositive. The CDR3 DNA is TGTGCCAGCAGCTTGCCGGGACTAGCGGGAGTAGAGCAGTTCTTC. It yields the protein CASSLPGLAGVEQFF.